Presented here are 6 T cell receptor beta chains from one specimen sequenced in a study of tumor-infiltrating lymphocytes in primary liver carcinoma. It was from approximately 22-30 mg of unsorted bulk tissue that RNA and DNA were co-extracted. From around 520 ng of total RNA, TCR beta-specific cDNA was reverse-transcribed using a constant-region primer. Each TCR beta library was derived from three nested multiplex PCR rounds that employed slightly modified ARM-PCR. Running around 9 cycles apiece, the first two PCR rounds relied on TRBV1-TRBV30 forward primers together with a C-beta reverse primer. TCRdb passed the multiplex PCR reads through MiXCR, listing each CDR3 protein once. This sample has around 29,000 distinct CDR3 sequences, with around 66% found just once. Specimen: liver tumor tissue from sampling region 3. Subset indicated: tumor region T3, left-lateral pole. The source is a woman between 25 and 40 years old with primary liver carcinoma and hepatitis B virus infection.

For this clonotype: Given the absence of the conserved phenylalanine or tryptophan at the CDR3 end, a read error is likely. The chain uses TRBV11-2 and TRBJ1-1; TRBD1 is a possible D gene (6 bases). With 6 bases removed from V and 5 bases from J, the gap between germline ends came to 16 bases. The CDR3 length is 14 residues. Germline V gene data show CDR1 as SGHAT and CDR2 as FQNNGV. CDR3 amino acids: CASRYKGGRTEAFL. CDR3 DNA: TGTGCCAGCAGATATAAAGGGGGGAGGACTGAAGCTTTCTTA.

Note on this clonotype: The conserved phenylalanine or tryptophan is not found at the CDR3 terminus, so this likely reflects a read error. The DNA is omitted, as the CDR3 cannot be located on it reliably, and the CDR3 follows TCRdb's listing. The CDR3 sequence is CTSSLGTESFC. The V gene is TRBV11-2, the J gene TRBJ1-1. The CDR3 adds up to 11 amino acids, both ends counted. The germline CDR1 and CDR2 sequences are SGHAT and FQNNGV.

A single count supports this clonotype. A much larger clone lies a single base off, so this may be a read error. No conserved phenylalanine or tryptophan ends this CDR3, so it is likely a read error. This chain links TRBV12-3 or TRBV12-4 with TRBJ2-7; no clear D gene. V was cut by 5 bases and J by 7 bases, with 15 bases left in between. This CDR3 is built from 13 residues. Here the CDR3 reads CASSVQGKEEQYI. CDR3 sequence (DNA): TGTGCCAGCAGTGTACAAGGTAAGGAGGAGCAGTACATC.

Worth noting for this clonotype: A junction boundary mismatches the germline segment, possibly from a read error. The chain combines TRBV10-3 with TRBJ1-3; D is possibly TRBD1 (5 bases). The CDR3 contains 14 residues. The germline V gene has CDR1 ENHRY and CDR2 SYGVKD. CDR3 DNA sequence: TGTGCCATCAGTGAGTCAGTTTCTGGACACGCCATATGTTTT. Translating it yields CAISESVSGHAICF.

Note on this clonotype: Given the absence of the conserved phenylalanine or tryptophan at the CDR3 end, a read error is likely. This chain links TRBV6-5 with TRBJ2-2, with D possibly matching TRBD1 (6 bases). V lost 8 bases, J lost 4 bases, and 17 bases lay in between. This CDR3 is built from 15 residues. Germline values: CDR1 MNHEY, CDR2 SVGAGI. CDR3 protein: CASGPRTGFTGELFL. The CDR3, as DNA: TGTGCCAGCGGTCCGCGAACAGGGTTCACCGGGGAGCTGTTTTTG.

Regarding this clonotype: It may be a read error: a sequence one base away is much more abundant. The chain is built from TRBV12-3 or TRBV12-4 and TRBJ1-2; possible D gene TRBD1, 6 bases. This CDR3 has 17 residues. The CDR3 loop reads CASSFSQAGALNYVYTF. The CDR3 bases are TGTGCCAGCAGTTTTAGTCAGGCGGGGGCGCTGAACTATGTCTACACCTTC.